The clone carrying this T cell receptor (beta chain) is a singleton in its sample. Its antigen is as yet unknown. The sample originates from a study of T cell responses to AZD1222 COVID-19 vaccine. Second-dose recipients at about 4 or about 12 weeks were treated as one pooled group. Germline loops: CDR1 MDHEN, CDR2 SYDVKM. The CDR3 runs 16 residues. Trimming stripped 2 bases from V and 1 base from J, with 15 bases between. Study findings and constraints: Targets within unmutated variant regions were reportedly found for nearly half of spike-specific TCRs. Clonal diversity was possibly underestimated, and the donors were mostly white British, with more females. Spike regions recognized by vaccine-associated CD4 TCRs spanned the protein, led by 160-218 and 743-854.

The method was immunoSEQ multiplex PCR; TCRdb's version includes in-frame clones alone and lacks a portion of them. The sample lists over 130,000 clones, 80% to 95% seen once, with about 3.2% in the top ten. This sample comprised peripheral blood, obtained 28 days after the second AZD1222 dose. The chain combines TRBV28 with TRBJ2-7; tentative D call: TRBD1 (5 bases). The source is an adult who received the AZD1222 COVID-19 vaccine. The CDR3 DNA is TGTGCCAGCAGTTTAAGGCGTATTACAGGTTCCTACGAGCAGTACTTC. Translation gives CASSLRRITGSYEQYF.